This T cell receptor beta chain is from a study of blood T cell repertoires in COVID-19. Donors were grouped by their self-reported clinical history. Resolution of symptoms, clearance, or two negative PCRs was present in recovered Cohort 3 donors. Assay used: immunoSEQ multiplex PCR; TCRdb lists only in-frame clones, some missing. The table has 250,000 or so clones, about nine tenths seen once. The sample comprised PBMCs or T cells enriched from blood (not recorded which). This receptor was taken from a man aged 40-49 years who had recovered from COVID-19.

The chain's CDR3 is CASSLTRETYEQYF. The CDR3 DNA reads as TGTGCCAGCAGCTTAACTCGTGAGACCTACGAGCAGTACTTC. The V call is TRBV7-2, the J call TRBJ2-7; D unresolved. The CDR3 spans 14 residues. Germline V gene lookup returns CDR1 SGHTA and CDR2 FQGNSA. The germline V and J ends were trimmed by 2 bases and 2 bases, with 10 bases remaining between them.